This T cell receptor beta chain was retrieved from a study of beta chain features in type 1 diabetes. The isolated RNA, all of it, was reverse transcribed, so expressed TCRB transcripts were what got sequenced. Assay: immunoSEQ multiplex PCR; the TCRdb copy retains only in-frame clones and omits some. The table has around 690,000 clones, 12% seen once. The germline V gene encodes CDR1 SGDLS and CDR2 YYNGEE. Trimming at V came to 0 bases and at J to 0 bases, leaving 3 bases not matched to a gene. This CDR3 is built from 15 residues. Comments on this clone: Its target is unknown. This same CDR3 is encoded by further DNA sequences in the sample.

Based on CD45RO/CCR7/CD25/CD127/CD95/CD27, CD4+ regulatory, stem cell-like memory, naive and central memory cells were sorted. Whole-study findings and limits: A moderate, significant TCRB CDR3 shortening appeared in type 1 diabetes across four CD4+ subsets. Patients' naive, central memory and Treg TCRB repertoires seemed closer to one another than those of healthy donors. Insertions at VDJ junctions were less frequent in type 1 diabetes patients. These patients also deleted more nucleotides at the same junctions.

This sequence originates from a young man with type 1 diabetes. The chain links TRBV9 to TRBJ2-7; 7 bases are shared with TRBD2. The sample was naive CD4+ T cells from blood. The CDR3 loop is CASSVDPGGSYEQYF. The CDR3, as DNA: TGTGCCAGCAGCGTAGATCCGGGGGGCTCCTACGAGCAGTACTTC.